This entry lists 5 T cell receptor beta chains sequenced from one sample in a study of cytomegalovirus exposure and HLA in healthy donors. The primer mix had 60 Vbeta and 13 Jbeta primers. Profiling relied on immunoSEQ multiplex PCR, and the TCRdb table lists in-frame clones only, not all of them. The table has roughly 230,000 clones, around 83% seen once. The sequenced sample was PBMCs. These receptors came from a girl aged 2-15 years in good health and CMV-seronegative.

This chain uses TRBV5-5 with TRBJ2-1; D is unresolved. The CDR3 loop spans 14 amino acids. V lost 7 bases and J 0 bases, leaving 11 bases between the germline ends. CDR1 and CDR2 from the germline V gene are SGHKS and YYEKEE (reference sequence). CDR3 DNA sequence: TGTGCCAGCGATAGGTGGAGCTCCTACAATGAGCAGTTCTTC. This translates into CASDRWSSYNEQFF.

The CDR3 spells CASSLRLATTDTQYF. The DNA for the CDR3 is TGCGCCAGCAGCTTGAGACTAGCGACGACAGATACGCAGTATTTT. The chain employs TRBV5-1 and TRBJ2-3; TRBD2 matches at 8 bases. The CDR3 is 15 residues long. V was clipped by 1 base and J by 3 bases; unmatched bases: 4. Germline loops: CDR1 SGHRS, CDR2 YFSETQ.

The chain combines TRBV5-1 with TRBJ2-5; TRBD1 is a possible D gene (6 bases). Gene TRBJ2-7 matches the end of the DNA better, so the J call may be wrong. In germline, CDR1 is SGHRS, CDR2 YFSETQ. The length of the CDR3 is 14 residues. The CDR3 protein is CASSFSGVAYEQYF. The CDR3 DNA is TGCGCCAGCAGCTTCTCAGGGGTAGCCTACGAGCAGTACTTC.

V and J are TRBV13 and TRBJ2-7; 7 nucleotides match TRBD1. Germline V gene lookup returns CDR1 PRHDT and CDR2 FYEKMQ (reference sequence). This CDR3 comprises 14 residues. The trim removed 3 bases at V and 3 bases at J, leaving 5 bases unmatched. The DNA of the CDR3 is TGTGCCAGCAGCTTCGGGACAGCTGTCTACGAGCAGTACTTC. It encodes CASSFGTAVYEQYF. Full variable domain (missing parts from reference TRBV13 and TRBJ2-7): AAGVIQSPRHLIKEKRETATLKCYPIPRHDTVYWYQQGPGQDPQFLISFYEKMQSDKGSIPDRFSAQQFSDYHSELNMSSLELGDSALYFCASSFGTAVYEQYFGPGTRLTVT.

V is TRBV10-3 and J is TRBJ1-2; 7 nucleotides align to TRBD1. V was clipped by 0 bases and J by 8 bases; unmatched bases: 6. Germline loops: CDR1 ENHRY, CDR2 SYGVKD. CDR3 size: 14 residues. The CDR3: CAISESRGGAGYTF. Written as DNA, the CDR3 is TGTGCCATCAGTGAGTCCCGAGGGGGCGCGGGCTACACCTTC.